These T cell receptor beta chains were read from a single sample in a study of T cells in Graves' hyperthyroidism and ophthalmopathy. TCRdb itself ran the multiplex PCR reads through MiXCR, one entry per CDR3 protein. Of hundreds of thousands of distinct CDR3 sequences in the sample, about 15% are singletons; the top ten hold 3.5% to 4.5%. Source material: blood. These receptors all come from a woman aged 40 to 50 with Graves' ophthalmopathy. Each CDR3 is given with its conserved first and last residue. A D gene is named only where the DNA matches it firmly. Expanded clones are given a class, and other clones once, few, many or no size at all.

J gene	D gene	clone size	V gene	CDR3 protein	CDR3 DNA
TRBJ2-2	NA	NA	TRBV7-8	CASSDRGKGEPNTGELFF	TGTGCCAGCAGCGATAGAGGGAAAGGGGAACCGAACACCGGGGAGCTGTTTTTT
TRBJ2-2	TRBD2	NA	TRBV19	CASKGLAANTGELFF	TGTGCCAGTAAGGGACTAGCGGCGAACACCGGGGAGCTGTTTTTT
TRBJ1-5	NA	NA	TRBV20-1	CSASRGRFNQPQHF	TGCAGTGCCAGTAGGGGACGGTTTAATCAGCCCCAGCATTTT
TRBJ2-4	NA	many	TRBV19	CASSIGQGKAKNIQYF	TGTGCCAGTAGTATCGGGCAGGGCAAGGCCAAAAACATTCAGTACTTC
TRBJ2-7	TRBD1	many	TRBV28	CASRPNGQGGEQYF	TGTGCCAGCAGGCCGAATGGACAGGGAGGCGAGCAGTACTTC
TRBJ2-7	TRBD2	many	TRBV12-3/TRBV12-4	CASSHTITSGIYEQYF	TGTGCCAGCAGCCACACCATTACTAGCGGGATCTACGAGCAGTACTTC
TRBJ2-2	TRBD2	NA	TRBV4-2	CASSLTPGTMTGELFF	TGTGCCAGCAGCCTCACCCCTGGGACTATGACCGGGGAGCTGTTTTTT
TRBJ2-2	TRBD1	NA	TRBV6-1	CASSGTGKVELFF	TGTGCCAGCAGCGGGACAGGGAAGGTGGAGCTGTTTTTT
TRBJ1-6	NA	many	TRBV12-3/TRBV12-4	CASSFGTGILSPLHF	TGTGCCAGCAGTTTCGGTACAGGGATTCTTTCACCCCTCCACTTT
TRBJ1-2	NA	many	TRBV10-3	CAISEIAGQRGYTF	TGTGCCATCAGTGAAATAGCGGGCCAGCGCGGCTACACCTTC
TRBJ1-1	NA	few	TRBV10-3	CAISEEQGNTEVFF	TGTGCCATCAGTGAGGAGCAGGGCAACACTGAAGTTTTCTTT
TRBJ1-1	NA	many	TRBV11-3	CASSLVQVGTEAFF	TGTGCCAGCAGCTTAGTGCAGGTTGGCACTGAAGCTTTCTTT
TRBJ1-1	NA	few	TRBV11-3	CASRQTGFYTEAFF	TGTGCCAGCCGCCAGACAGGTTTTTACACTGAAGCTTTCTTT
TRBJ2-7	TRBD2	few	TRBV29-1	CSVEGVREGSGGLYEQYF	TGCAGCGTTGAAGGTGTCCGGGAGGGCTCGGGCGGGCTTTACGAGCAGTACTTC
TRBJ2-6	NA	many	TRBV11-2	CASSWGFVPGANVLTF	TGTGCCAGCAGCTGGGGATTTGTTCCTGGGGCCAACGTCCTGACTTTC
TRBJ2-7	TRBD2	many	TRBV20-1	CSARPRTGLAHPYEQYF	TGCAGTGCTAGACCCAGGACGGGACTAGCGCATCCCTACGAGCAGTACTTC
TRBJ2-7	TRBD2	many	TRBV6-5	CASSQTSGRPLSSYEQYF	TGTGCCAGCAGCCAGACTAGCGGGAGACCCCTGAGCTCCTACGAGCAGTACTTC
TRBJ2-4	NA	few	TRBV19	CASSMGENIQYF	TGTGCCAGTAGTATGGGGGAAAACATTCAGTACTTC
TRBJ2-7	NA	many	TRBV5-1	CASSLSSPGLQYF	TGCGCCAGCAGCCTGTCTTCCCCGGGACTGCAGTACTTC
TRBJ1-2	NA	NA	TRBV27	CASSSLRGADGYTF	TGTGCCAGCAGTTCCCTTCGGGGGGCTGATGGCTACACCTTC
TRBJ1-1	TRBD1	many	TRBV29-1	CSVRTGEGYTEAFF	TGCAGCGTTCGGACAGGGGAGGGTTACACTGAAGCTTTCTTT
TRBJ2-4	NA	NA	TRBV6-1	CATSGGIAKNIQYF	TGTGCCACATCTGGGGGGATAGCCAAAAACATTCAGTACTTC
TRBJ1-1	TRBD1	many	TRBV29-1	CSAFLQGDTEAFF	TGCAGCGCCTTCCTACAGGGGGACACTGAAGCTTTCTTT
TRBJ2-7	NA	many	TRBV12-3/TRBV12-4	CASSLLVYEQYF	TGTGCCAGCAGTTTACTCGTCTACGAGCAGTACTTC
TRBJ1-1	NA	many	TRBV6-5	CASSYRVNTEAFF	TGTGCCAGCAGTTACAGGGTGAACACTGAAGCTTTCTTT
TRBJ1-2	TRBD1	few	TRBV12-3/TRBV12-4	CASSADRDYGYTF	TGTGCCAGCAGCGCCGACAGGGACTATGGCTACACCTTC
TRBJ1-2	NA	many	TRBV28	CASSPYEGRFKGYTF	TGTGCCAGCAGCCCCTACGAGGGGCGCTTCAAGGGCTACACCTTC
TRBJ1-2	NA	many	TRBV29-1	CSVDSSTVGYTF	TGCAGCGTTGATTCGTCGACTGTTGGCTACACCTTC
TRBJ2-3	NA	many	TRBV5-1	CASTPSRTGSPDTQYF	TGCGCCAGCACTCCCTCCCGTACAGGGAGCCCAGATACGCAGTATTTT
TRBJ2-5	NA	NA	TRBV7-2	CASSYLPREETQYF	TGTGCCAGCAGTTACCTCCCCCGGGAGGAGACCCAGTACTTC
TRBJ2-7	TRBD1	NA	TRBV4-1	CASSPRTGGLYEQYF	TGCGCCAGCAGCCCCCGGACAGGGGGCTTGTACGAGCAGTACTTC
TRBJ2-1	TRBD2	few	TRBV6-1	CASSVAGGPSYNEQFF	TGTGCCAGCAGTGTAGCGGGAGGCCCCTCCTACAATGAGCAGTTCTTC
TRBJ2-7	NA	many	TRBV10-2	CASSESGDGGSYEQYF	TGCGCCAGCAGTGAGTCAGGGGACGGAGGCTCCTACGAGCAGTACTTC
TRBJ2-7	TRBD2	many	TRBV7-9	CASSPRTSGRAEQYF	TGTGCCAGCAGCCCCCGGACTAGCGGGAGGGCCGAGCAGTACTTC
TRBJ2-1	TRBD2	few	TRBV27	CASRGASREYNEQFF	TGTGCCAGCAGAGGGGCCTCGCGGGAGTACAATGAGCAGTTCTTC
TRBJ2-4	NA	NA	TRBV29-1	CSAIQGAKNIQYF	TGCAGTGCCATACAGGGTGCCAAAAACATTCAGTACTTC
TRBJ2-5	NA	many	TRBV6-5	CASSSSQEGETQYF	TGTGCCAGCAGTTCATCACAGGAGGGGGAGACCCAGTACTTC
TRBJ2-7	NA	many	TRBV4-1	CASSPAGVAYEQYF	TGCGCCAGCAGCCCGGCAGGCGTGGCCTACGAGCAGTACTTC
TRBJ1-1	NA	many	TRBV13	CASSLVLRGVNTEAFF	TGTGCCAGCAGCCTGGTTTTGAGGGGAGTGAACACTGAAGCTTTCTTT
TRBJ2-7	NA	many	TRBV7-2	CASSLQTLASYEQYF	TGTGCCAGCAGCTTACAGACGCTAGCGTCCTACGAGCAGTACTTC
TRBJ1-2	NA	NA	TRBV12-3/TRBV12-4	CASRWFWDYGYTF	TGTGCCAGCAGGTGGTTTTGGGACTATGGCTACACCTTC
TRBJ1-1	NA	many	TRBV6-1	CASSAVRGGGTEAFF	TGTGCCAGCAGTGCGGTCCGAGGGGGAGGCACTGAAGCTTTCTTT
TRBJ1-6	TRBD1	few	TRBV27	CASRTRQGSWNSPLHF	TGTGCCAGCAGAACGAGACAGGGGTCTTGGAATTCACCCCTCCACTTT
TRBJ2-7	TRBD2	few	TRBV27	CASSLVGGLTYEQYF	TGTGCCAGCAGTTTAGTGGGAGGGCTGACCTACGAGCAGTACTTC
TRBJ2-6	NA	many	TRBV6-1	CASRGIYSGANVLTF	TGTGCCAGCAGAGGAATATACTCTGGGGCCAACGTCCTGACTTTC
TRBJ1-1	NA	many	TRBV6-1	CASSQPGVLNTEAFF	TGTGCCAGCAGTCAGCCAGGGGTCCTGAACACTGAAGCTTTCTTT
TRBJ2-2	NA	few	TRBV6-1	CASSNGGLNTGELFF	TGTGCCAGCAGCAACGGGGGACTCAACACCGGGGAGCTGTTTTTT
TRBJ1-5	NA	NA	TRBV27	CASSFGGGQPQHF	TGTGCCAGCAGTTTCGGGGGAGGTCAGCCCCAGCATTTT